The text below deals with one TCR beta chain. A quantity of about 0.45 to 1 ug RNA underwent reverse transcription using random hexamers. TCRdb re-called the immunoSEQ multiplex PCR reads through MiXCR, storing one row per CDR3 protein. The sample yields about 200,000 distinct CDR3 sequences, 95% seen once. This sample is drawn from a study of CD8 T cells in Susac syndrome. The CDR3 runs to 15 residues. In germline, CDR1 is SGDLS, CDR2 YYNGEE. V was shortened by 3 bases and J by 8 bases, with 20 bases between the two germline ends. The chain links TRBV9 to TRBJ1-2; D may be TRBD1 (6 bases). This sequence was found in a human donor in good health. Sample: CD4+ T cells from PBMCs. The CDR3, as DNA: TGTGCCAGCAGCGGGGGGAACAGGGACCCGGGCGGCTACACCTTC. It specifies CASSGGNRDPGGYTF.